Sequencing of this T cell receptor (beta chain) was carried out in a study of blood T cell repertoires in COVID-19. In the study overall: From the United States, Italy and Spain came samples of acute and convalescent COVID-19.

Original analysis: Reference gene primer amplification gave nucleated cell count estimates. The protocol was immunoSEQ multiplex PCR, while the TCRdb copy is restricted to in-frame clones and leaves out a portion. D and trimming were read from the DNA, whereas the V and J calls and clone size are those reported in that table. The sample gives around 250,000 clones, 80% to 90% of which show up once; around 2% is in the top ten. Recruits, aged about 18 to 90 years, lived in 24 US areas. Researchers sorted participants into cohorts using their self-reported clinical history. This CDR3 is 13 amino acids long. Germline CDR1 reads MNHEY; CDR2 reads SVGAGI. J was trimmed by 5 bases and V by 10 bases; bases with no gene match: 7.

The sequence derives from a woman aged 50 to 65 who had recovered from COVID-19. The chain links TRBV6-5 to TRBJ1-1, with 10 nucleotides matching TRBD1. Material: PBMCs or T cells enriched from blood (not recorded which). CDR3: CATGQGKYTEAFF. CDR3 nucleotides: TGTGCCACGGGACAGGGGAAATATACTGAAGCTTTCTTT.